This TCR beta chain derives from a study of T cells after yellow fever vaccination. Study-level findings and limits: Repertoires obtained by FACS sorting could include abundant clonotypes that entered as contaminants from the bulk population. The study re-detected most primary-vaccination clones after the booster (about 95% CD4, roughly 85% CD8). A faster peak, day 5 versus 15, was reached by the weaker secondary response.

The CDR3 has 16 amino acids. Germline CDR1 and CDR2: LGHNA and YSLEER. V was pared by 1 base and J by 7 bases, with 17 bases between. UMIs were added to TCR cDNA along with a universal primer site when it was made by 5'RACE template switching. TCRdb fed the 5' RACE reads into MiXCR, producing one record per CDR3 protein. The data contain about 500,000 distinct CDR3 sequences, around 17% of them singletons. With respect to this clonotype: Its antigen is unidentified.

The chain combines TRBV4-3 with TRBJ1-5, with a possible D match to TRBD1 (6 bases). This TCR derives from a man aged 18 to 29 who received the YFV17D yellow fever vaccine. The starting material was PBMCs, obtained 4 to 6 days after the first yellow fever vaccination. Here the CDR3 reads CASSQAQGGLGQPQHF. CDR3 DNA: TGCGCCAGCAGCCAAGCACAGGGCGGACTCGGCCAGCCCCAGCATTTT.